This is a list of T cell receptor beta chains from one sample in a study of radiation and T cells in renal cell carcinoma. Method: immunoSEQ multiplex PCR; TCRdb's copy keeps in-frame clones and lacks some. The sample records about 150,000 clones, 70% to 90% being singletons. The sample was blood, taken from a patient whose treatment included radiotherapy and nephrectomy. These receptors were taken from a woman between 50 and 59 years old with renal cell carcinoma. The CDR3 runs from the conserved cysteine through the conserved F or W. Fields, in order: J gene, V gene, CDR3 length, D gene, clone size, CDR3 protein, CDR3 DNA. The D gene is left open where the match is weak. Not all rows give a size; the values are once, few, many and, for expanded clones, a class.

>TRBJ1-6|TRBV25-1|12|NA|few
CASTAGNSPLHF
TGTGCCTCGACAGCCGGTAATTCACCCCTCCACTTT
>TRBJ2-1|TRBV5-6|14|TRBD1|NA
CASSSGQGRNEQFF
TGTGCCAGCAGCTCAGGACAGGGTAGGAATGAGCAGTTCTTC
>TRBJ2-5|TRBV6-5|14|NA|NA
CASSYSRRGETQYF
TGTGCCAGCAGTTACTCGAGAAGAGGGGAGACCCAGTACTTC
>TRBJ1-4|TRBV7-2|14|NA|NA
CASSLGQGGEKLFF
TGTGCCAGCAGCTTAGGGCAGGGTGGTGAAAAACTGTTTTTT
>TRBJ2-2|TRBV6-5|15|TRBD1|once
CASSPRDRGNGELFF
TGTGCCAGCTCGCCCCGGGACAGGGGCAACGGGGAGCTGTTTTTT
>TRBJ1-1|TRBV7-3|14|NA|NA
CASSARPGSTEAFF
TGTGCCAGCAGCGCCAGACCCGGGTCCACTGAAGCTTTCTTT
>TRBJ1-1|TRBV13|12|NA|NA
CASGLMNTEAFF
TGTGCCAGCGGCCTCATGAACACTGAAGCTTTCTTT
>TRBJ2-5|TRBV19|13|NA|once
CASSPVRGETQYF
TGTGCCAGTAGTCCCGTCCGGGGGGAGACCCAGTACTTC
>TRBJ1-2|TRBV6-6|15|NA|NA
CASSYKFGQNYGYTF
TGTGCCAGCAGTTATAAGTTTGGACAGAACTATGGCTACACCTTC
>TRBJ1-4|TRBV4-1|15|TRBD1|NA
CASSYRQGGKEKLFF
TGCGCCAGCAGCTATCGACAGGGGGGGAAAGAAAAACTGTTTTTT
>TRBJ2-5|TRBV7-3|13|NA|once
CASSLYGQETQYF
TGTGCCAGCAGCTTATATGGGCAAGAGACCCAGTACTTC
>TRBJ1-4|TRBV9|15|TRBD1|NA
CASSAGQGLGEKLFF
TGTGCCAGCAGCGCCGGACAGGGGCTAGGGGAAAAACTGTTTTTT
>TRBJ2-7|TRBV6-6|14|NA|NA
CASSSRSDPGEQYF
TGTGCCAGCAGTTCCCGGTCTGATCCCGGCGAGCAGTACTTC
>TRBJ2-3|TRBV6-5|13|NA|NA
CASRQRSTDTQYF
TGTGCCAGCAGGCAGCGAAGCACAGATACGCAGTATTTT
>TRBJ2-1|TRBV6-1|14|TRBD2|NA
CASRGLAGVGEQFF
TGTGCCAGCAGGGGACTAGCGGGGGTGGGTGAGCAGTTCTTC
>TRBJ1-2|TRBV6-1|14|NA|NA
CASSREPRGGGYTF
TGTGCCAGCAGTCGAGAGCCCCGGGGTGGTGGCTACACCTTC
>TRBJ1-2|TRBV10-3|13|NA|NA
CAISEGSSYGYTF
TGTGCCATCAGTGAGGGGTCGAGCTATGGCTACACCTTC
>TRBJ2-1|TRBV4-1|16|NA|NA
CASSQDRGGSYNEQFF
TGCGCCAGCAGCCAAGACAGAGGTGGGTCCTACAATGAGCAGTTCTTC
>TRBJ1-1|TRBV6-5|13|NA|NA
CASSYRANTEAFF
TGTGCCAGCAGTTATCGGGCCAACACTGAAGCTTTCTTT
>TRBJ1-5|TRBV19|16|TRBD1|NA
CASKGGGSYSNQPQHF
TGTGCCAGTAAAGGAGGGGGCTCTTATAGCAATCAGCCCCAGCATTTT
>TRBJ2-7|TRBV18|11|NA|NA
CASSPGQVVYF
TGTGCCAGCTCACCGGGGCAGGTGGTATACTTC
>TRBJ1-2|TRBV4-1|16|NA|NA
CASSQVSTAVGYGYTF
TGCGCCAGCAGCCAAGTATCCACCGCCGTAGGGTATGGCTACACCTTC
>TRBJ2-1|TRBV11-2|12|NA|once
CASSFAGSGLFF
TGTGCCAGCAGCTTTGCCGGGAGCGGCCTTTTCTTC
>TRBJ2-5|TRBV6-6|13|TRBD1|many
CASSSPRGETQYF
TGTGCCAGCAGTTCCCCCAGGGGGGAGACCCAGTACTTC